Reported below is one T cell receptor (beta chain). Its target is not known. TCRdb's copy holds only in-frame clones and misses some; the assay was immunoSEQ multiplex PCR. The table shows tens of thousands of clones, with 80% to 90% occurring only once. The record originates from a study of T cells in localized non-small cell lung cancer. CDR1 is SGHRS and CDR2 is YFSETQ in the germline V gene. This CDR3 has 13 residues. Between the trimmed V and J ends, which lost 4 bases and 3 bases, there was a span of 11 bases. Study-wide results and caveats: Longer overall survival was linked to higher blood T cell density. Clonality peaked in uninvolved adjacent lung rather than tumor.

The chain has TRBV5-1 and TRBJ2-7, with no clear D. The TCR sequence derives from a male donor at least 60 years old with stage II lung adenocarcinoma. This material consisted of peripheral blood mononuclear cells, taken before any cancer treatment. The CDR3 coding sequence is TGCGCCAGCAGCCCGAGATTGAACTACGAGCAGTACTTC. Translated: CASSPRLNYEQYF.